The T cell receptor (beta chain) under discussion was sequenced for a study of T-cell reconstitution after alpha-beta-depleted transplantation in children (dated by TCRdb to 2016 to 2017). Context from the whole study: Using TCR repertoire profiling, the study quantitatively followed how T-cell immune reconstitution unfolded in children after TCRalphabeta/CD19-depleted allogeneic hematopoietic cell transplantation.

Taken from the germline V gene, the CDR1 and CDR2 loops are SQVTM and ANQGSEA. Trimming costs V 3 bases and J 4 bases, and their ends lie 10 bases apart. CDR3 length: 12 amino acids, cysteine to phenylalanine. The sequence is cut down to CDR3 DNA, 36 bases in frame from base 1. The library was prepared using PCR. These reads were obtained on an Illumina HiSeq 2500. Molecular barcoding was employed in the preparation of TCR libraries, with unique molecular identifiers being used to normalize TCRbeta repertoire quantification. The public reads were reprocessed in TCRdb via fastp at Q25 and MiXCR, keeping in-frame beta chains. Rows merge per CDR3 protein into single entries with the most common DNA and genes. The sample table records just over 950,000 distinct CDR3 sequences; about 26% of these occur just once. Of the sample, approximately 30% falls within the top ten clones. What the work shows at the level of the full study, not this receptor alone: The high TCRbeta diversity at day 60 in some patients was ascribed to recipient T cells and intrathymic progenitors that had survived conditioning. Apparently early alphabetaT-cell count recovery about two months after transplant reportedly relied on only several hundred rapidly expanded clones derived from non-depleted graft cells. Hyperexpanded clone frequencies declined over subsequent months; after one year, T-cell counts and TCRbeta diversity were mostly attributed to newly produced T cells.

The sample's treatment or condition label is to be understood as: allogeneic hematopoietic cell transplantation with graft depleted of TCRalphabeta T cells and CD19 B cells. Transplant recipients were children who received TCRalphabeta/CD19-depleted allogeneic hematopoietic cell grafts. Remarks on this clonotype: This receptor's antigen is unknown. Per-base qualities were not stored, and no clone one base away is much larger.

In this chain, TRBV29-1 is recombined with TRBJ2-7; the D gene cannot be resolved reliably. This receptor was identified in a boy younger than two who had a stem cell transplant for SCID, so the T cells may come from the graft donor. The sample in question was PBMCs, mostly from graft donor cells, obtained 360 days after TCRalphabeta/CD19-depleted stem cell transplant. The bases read TGCAGCGTTGAGGCGGATGCTTACGAGCAGTACTTC. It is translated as CSVEADAYEQYF.